These 19 T cell receptor beta chains were all obtained from the same sample, sequenced in a study of blood T cell repertoires in COVID-19. Clones were sequenced by immunoSEQ multiplex PCR, and TCRdb holds only the in-frame ones, with some missing. The sample has some 130,000 clones; 84% are singletons. Material for sequencing was peripheral blood. These receptors originate from a human donor in a cohort sampled during active COVID-19.

This clone has just one count. The chain carries TRBV11-3 and TRBJ2-2; D perhaps matches TRBD1 (6 bases). Per the germline V gene, CDR1 is SGHNT and CDR2 is YENEEA. This CDR3 is 15 amino acids long. V was pared by 6 bases and J by 5 bases, with 16 bases between. The CDR3, as DNA: TGTGCCAGCAGAACAGGAATACAGGGAACCGGGGAGCTGTTTTTT. It specifies CASRTGIQGTGELFF.

The chain uses TRBV15 and TRBJ1-4; 7 nucleotides agree with TRBD1. V was clipped by 2 bases and J by 6 bases; unmatched bases: 9. The CDR3 spans 16 residues. Germline CDR1 LNHNV, CDR2 YYDKDF (reference sequence). CDR3 in amino acids: CATSRPQGGLDEKLFF. The DNA of the CDR3 is TGTGCCACCAGCAGACCGCAGGGGGGACTAGATGAAAAACTGTTTTTT.

As for this clone: The sample has other DNA sequences that encode this CDR3 too. The chain couples TRBV7-2 to TRBJ2-7; 8 bases line up with TRBD2. V shed 5 bases, J shed 3 bases, and the junction held 3 bases outside the gene matches. CDR1 is SGHTA, CDR2 FQGNSA, per germline. The CDR3 is 13 amino acids. The CDR3 loop reads CASSPAGGYEQYF. The DNA of the CDR3 is TGTGCCAGCAGCCCGGCGGGGGGCTACGAGCAGTACTTC.

This chain connects TRBV5-1 to TRBJ2-3; 8 nucleotides agree with TRBD1. V gave up 2 bases and J gave up 1 base; unmatched junction bases: 3. Per the germline V gene, CDR1 is SGHRS and CDR2 is YFSETQ. This CDR3 is 15 amino acids long. Written as DNA, the CDR3 is TGCGCCAGCAGCTTTGGGACAGGACGCACAGATACGCAGTATTTT. It codes for CASSFGTGRTDTQYF. Drawing the rest from reference TRBV5-1 and TRBJ2-3, the complete variable domain is KAGVTQTPRYLIKTRGQQVTLSCSPISGHRSVSWYQQTPGQGLQFLFEYFSETQRNKGNFPGRFSGRQFSNSRSEMNVSTLELGDSALYLCASSFGTGRTDTQYFGPGTRLTVL.

J is TRBJ1-6 and V is TRBV27; 8 bases line up with TRBD1. Germline lookup yields CDR1 MNHEY and CDR2 SMNVEV (reference sequence). Losses at the gene ends were 8 bases for V and 7 bases for J; bases not matched to a gene: 1. The CDR3 is 12 residues long. This CDR3 reads CASGQGNSPLHF. In DNA, the CDR3 is TGTGCCAGCGGACAGGGCAATTCACCCCTCCACTTT.

This clone occurred a few times. CDR3 nucleotide sequence: TGCGCCAGCAGCCTGGGTAGGGGAGGTACGCAGTATTTT. It specifies CASSLGRGGTQYF. The chain recombines TRBV5-1 with TRBJ2-3; perhaps TRBD2 as D (6 bases). Germline V gene data show CDR1 as SGHRS and CDR2 as YFSETQ. The CDR3 runs to 13 residues. With 4 bases removed from V and 8 bases from J, the gap between germline ends came to 14 bases.

The chain links TRBV4-3 to TRBJ1-2; D not resolved. The CDR3 length is 13 residues. Germline V gene data show CDR1 as LGHNA and CDR2 as YSLEER. Deletions cut 1 base from V and 8 bases from J, with 11 bases between. The CDR3 DNA is TGCGCCAGCAGCCAAGTCTCCGGAGGGGGCTACACCTTC. It is translated as CASSQVSGGGYTF.

This chain links TRBV7-2 with TRBJ2-2; D call uncertain. Germline V gene data show CDR1 as SGHTA and CDR2 as FQGNSA. This CDR3 has 13 amino acids. Trimming took 1 base from V and 4 from J, leaving 4 bases between them. This chain's CDR3 is CASSLDRTGELFF. CDR3 DNA: TGTGCCAGCAGCTTAGATCGCACCGGGGAGCTGTTTTTT.

V gene TRBV7-2 combines with J gene TRBJ2-1; D possibly corresponds to TRBD1 (6 bases). V was shortened by 5 bases and J by 2 bases, with 16 bases between the two germline ends. In germline, CDR1 is SGHTA, CDR2 FQGNSA. This CDR3 region has 16 residues. The CDR3 DNA is TGTGCCAGCAGCCCCGACAGGCAGAAAACCTACAATGAGCAGTTCTTC. It codes for CASSPDRQKTYNEQFF.

The CDR3 protein is CASSFEWVGGGETQYF. As DNA, the CDR3 is TGTGCCAGCAGCTTTGAATGGGTAGGCGGCGGGGAGACCCAGTACTTC. This rearrangement joins TRBV7-2 to TRBJ2-5, with D perhaps matching TRBD2 (5 bases). There are 16 residues in the CDR3. Germline assignment: CDR1 SGHTA and CDR2 FQGNSA. The V end was cut by 3 bases, the J end by 5 bases, with 19 bases between.

V and J are TRBV5-5 and TRBJ2-6, with a possible D match to TRBD2 (5 bases). The CDR3 covers 14 residues. CDR1 is SGHKS, CDR2 YYEKEE, per germline (reference sequence). Trimming shortened V by 3 bases and J by 1 base, and 5 bases separated the two germline ends. The CDR3 DNA is TGTGCCAGCAGCTCGGGGTCTGGGGCCAACGTCCTGACTTTC. Encoded protein: CASSSGSGANVLTF. Complete variable domain (other parts from reference TRBV5-5 and TRBJ2-6): DAGVTQSPTHLIKTRGQQVTLRCSPISGHKSVSWYQQVLGQGPQFIFQYYEKEERGRGNFPDRFSARQFPNYSSELNVNALLLGDSALYLCASSSGSGANVLTFGAGSRLTVL.

This clone was counted a few times. The chain carries TRBV7-9 and TRBJ1-5; the D is unclear. This CDR3 comprises 12 residues. The ends were cut back, 1 base at V and 7 bases at J, with 5 bases in the middle. The germline gives CDR1 SEHNR, CDR2 FQNEAQ (reference sequence). CDR3 amino acids: CASSLDLQPQHF. The CDR3 DNA reads as TGTGCCAGCAGCTTAGATCTGCAGCCCCAGCATTTT.

V gene TRBV11-3 combines with J gene TRBJ1-4; D perhaps matches TRBD1 (5 bases). The CDR3 is made up of 15 amino acids. Trimming removed 1 base from V and 5 bases from J, with 11 bases in between. In germline, CDR1 is SGHNT, CDR2 YENEEA. Written as DNA, the CDR3 is TGTGCCAGCAGCTTAGGGCCAGGGTGGAATGAAAAACTGTTTTTT. Its translation: CASSLGPGWNEKLFF.

This clone was detected only once. This chain connects TRBV10-3 to TRBJ1-3; TRBD1 matches at 7 bases. The J segment lost 0 bases and the V segment lost 2 bases, leaving 13 bases of the junction unmatched. The CDR3 covers 19 residues. The germline V gene has CDR1 ENHRY and CDR2 SYGVKD. The CDR3 DNA sequence: TGTGCCATCAGTGAGGATAGGGACAGCCGCCAACTCTCTGGAAACACCATATATTTT. It specifies CAISEDRDSRQLSGNTIYF.

This rearrangement joins TRBV10-3 to TRBJ2-7; 9 nucleotides line up with TRBD1. CDR3 size: 14 residues. Germline CDR1 and CDR2: ENHRY and SYGVKD. Unmatched junction bases numbered 9, after V lost 3 bases and J lost 9 bases. CDR3 amino acids: CAISDRQGVYRQYF. As DNA, the CDR3 is TGTGCCATCAGTGACCGACAGGGGGTCTATAGGCAGTACTTC.

In DNA, the CDR3 is TGTGCCAGCAGTTCTCGGGCCATCAGGAGGGATACGCAGTATTTT. It is translated as CASSSRAIRRDTQYF. The rearrangement links TRBV6-2 or TRBV6-3 to TRBJ2-3, with a tentative D call TRBD2 (5 bases). Germline V CDR1 and CDR2: MNHEY, SVGEGT. V was pared by 4 bases and J by 6 bases, with 17 bases between. The length of the CDR3 is 15 residues.

The chain employs TRBV7-2 and TRBJ1-3; tentatively, D is TRBD1 (5 bases). The CDR3 contains 14 residues. The V and J ends lost 9 bases and 0 bases respectively, with 12 bases between them. Looked up from germline, CDR1 is SGHTA and CDR2 is FQGNSA. The CDR3 nucleotides read TGTGCCAGTACCCCGGGGGGCTCTGGAAACACCATATATTTT. This sequence encodes CASTPGGSGNTIYF.

The sample holds one count of this clone. Other DNA sequences of this sample code for an identical CDR3. The gene calls are TRBV18 and TRBJ2-1, with TRBD2 matching 14 bases. The CDR3 contains 16 residues. The J segment lost 4 bases and the V segment lost 2 bases, leaving 1 base of the junction unmatched. CDR1 KGHSH and CDR2 LQKENI come from the germline V gene. The CDR3 here is CASSPGLAGGYNEQFF. CDR3 bases: TGTGCCAGCTCACCAGGACTAGCGGGAGGTTACAATGAGCAGTTCTTC.

The chain carries TRBV27 and TRBJ2-1; D unresolved. Trimming stripped 3 bases from V and 2 bases from J, with 8 bases between. CDR3 length equals 14 residues. The germline gives CDR1 MNHEY, CDR2 SMNVEV (reference sequence). The CDR3: CASSLGQAYNEQFF. In DNA, the CDR3 is TGTGCCAGCAGTTTGGGCCAAGCCTACAATGAGCAGTTCTTC.